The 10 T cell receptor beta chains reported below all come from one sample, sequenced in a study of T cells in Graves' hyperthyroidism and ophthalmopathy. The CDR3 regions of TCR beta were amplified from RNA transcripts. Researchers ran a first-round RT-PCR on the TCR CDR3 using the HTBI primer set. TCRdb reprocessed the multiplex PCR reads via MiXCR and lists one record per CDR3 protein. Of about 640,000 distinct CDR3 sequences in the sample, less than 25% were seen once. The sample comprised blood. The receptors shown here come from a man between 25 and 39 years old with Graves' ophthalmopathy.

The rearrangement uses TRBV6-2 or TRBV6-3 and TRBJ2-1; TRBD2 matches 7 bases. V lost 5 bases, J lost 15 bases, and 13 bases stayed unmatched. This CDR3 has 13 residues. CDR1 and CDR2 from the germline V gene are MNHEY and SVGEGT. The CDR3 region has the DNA TGTGCCAGCAGTAGATGGGACTACTCGGCGCGGTTCTTC. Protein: CASSRWDYSARFF.

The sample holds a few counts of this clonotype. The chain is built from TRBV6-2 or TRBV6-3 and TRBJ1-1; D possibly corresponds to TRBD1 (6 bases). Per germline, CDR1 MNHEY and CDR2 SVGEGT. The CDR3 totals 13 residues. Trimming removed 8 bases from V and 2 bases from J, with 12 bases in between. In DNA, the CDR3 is TGTGCCAGCCTGAGGACAGTCAACACTGAAGCTTTCTTT. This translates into CASLRTVNTEAFF.

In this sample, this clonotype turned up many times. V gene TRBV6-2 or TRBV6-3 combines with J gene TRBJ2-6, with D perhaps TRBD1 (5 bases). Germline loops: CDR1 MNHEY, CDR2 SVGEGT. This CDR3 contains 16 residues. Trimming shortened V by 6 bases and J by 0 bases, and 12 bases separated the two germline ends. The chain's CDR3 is CASSLGQGSGANVLTF. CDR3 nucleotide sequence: TGTGCCAGCAGCCTAGGGCAGGGCTCTGGGGCCAACGTCCTGACTTTC.

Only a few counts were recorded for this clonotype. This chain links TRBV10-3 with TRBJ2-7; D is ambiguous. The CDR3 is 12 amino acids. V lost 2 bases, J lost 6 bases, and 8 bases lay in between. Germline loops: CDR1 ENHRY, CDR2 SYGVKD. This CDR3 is CAISEGSAEQYF. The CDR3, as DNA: TGTGCCATCAGTGAGGGGTCCGCCGAGCAGTACTTC.

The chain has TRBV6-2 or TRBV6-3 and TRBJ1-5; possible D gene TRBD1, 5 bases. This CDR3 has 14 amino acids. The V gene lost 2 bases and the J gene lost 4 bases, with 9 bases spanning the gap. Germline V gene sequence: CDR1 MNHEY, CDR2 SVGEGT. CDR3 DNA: TGTGCCAGCAGTTACATCAGGGAGAATCAGCCCCAGCATTTT. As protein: CASSYIRENQPQHF.

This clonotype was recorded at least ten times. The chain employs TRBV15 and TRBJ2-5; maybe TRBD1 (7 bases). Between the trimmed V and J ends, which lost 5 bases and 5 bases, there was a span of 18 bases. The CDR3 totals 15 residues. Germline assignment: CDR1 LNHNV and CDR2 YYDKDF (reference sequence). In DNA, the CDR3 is TGTGCCACCAGCCTAGGAGGAGGGGGCTTGGAGACCCAGTACTTC. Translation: CATSLGGGGLETQYF.

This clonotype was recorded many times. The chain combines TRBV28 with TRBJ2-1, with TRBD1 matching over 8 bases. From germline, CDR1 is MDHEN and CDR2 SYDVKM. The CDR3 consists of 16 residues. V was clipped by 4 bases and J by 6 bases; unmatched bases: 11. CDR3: CASSSHRQGMGNEQFF. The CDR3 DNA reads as TGTGCCAGCAGTTCACATCGACAGGGGATGGGCAATGAGCAGTTCTTC.

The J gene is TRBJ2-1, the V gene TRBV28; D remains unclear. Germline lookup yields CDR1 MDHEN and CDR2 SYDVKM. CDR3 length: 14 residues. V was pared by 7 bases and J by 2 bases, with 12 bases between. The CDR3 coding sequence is TGTGCCAGCACTTACGGAGCTCCCTACAATGAGCAGTTCTTC. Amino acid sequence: CASTYGAPYNEQFF.

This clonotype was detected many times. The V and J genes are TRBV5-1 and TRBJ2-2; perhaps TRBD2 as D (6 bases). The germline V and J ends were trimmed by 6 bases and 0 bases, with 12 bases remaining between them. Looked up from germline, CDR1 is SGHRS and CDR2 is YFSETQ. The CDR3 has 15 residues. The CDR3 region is CASKTGEANTGELFF. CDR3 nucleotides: TGCGCCAGCAAGACGGGGGAGGCGAACACCGGGGAGCTGTTTTTT. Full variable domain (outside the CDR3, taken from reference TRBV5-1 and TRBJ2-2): KAGVTQTPRYLIKTRGQQVTLSCSPISGHRSVSWYQQTPGQGLQFLFEYFSETQRNKGNFPGRFSGRQFSNSRSEMNVSTLELGDSALYLCASKTGEANTGELFFGEGSRLTVL.

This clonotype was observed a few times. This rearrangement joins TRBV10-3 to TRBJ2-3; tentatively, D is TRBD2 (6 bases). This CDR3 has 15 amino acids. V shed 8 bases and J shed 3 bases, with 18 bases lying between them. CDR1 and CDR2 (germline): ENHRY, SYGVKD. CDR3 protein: CAIGAPGGITDTQYF. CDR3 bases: TGTGCCATCGGAGCACCTGGGGGGATAACAGATACGCAGTATTTT.